These T cell receptor beta chains were read from a single sample in a study of neurological immune-mediated disorders. TCRdb recomputed calls from the 5' RACE reads with MiXCR, one row per CDR3 protein. The data show about 38,000 distinct CDR3 sequences, nearly 5% seen once. Sequencing was performed on CD4+ T cells from blood. These receptors were collected from a man between 18 and 35 years old in good health. CDR3s include the opening cysteine and the closing phenylalanine or tryptophan. A D gene is named only where the DNA matches it firmly. Some rows mark clone size as missing; the rest say once, few, many or name a class of expanded clone.

clone size: many; D gene: .; V gene: TRBV9; J gene: TRBJ1-2; CDR3 protein: CASSVNRDNGYTF; CDR3 DNA: TGTGCCAGCAGCGTAAACAGGGACAATGGCTACACCTTC
clone size: many; D gene: .; V gene: TRBV18; J gene: TRBJ2-2; CDR3 protein: CASSPPGTANTGELFF; CDR3 DNA: TGTGCCAGCTCACCACCCGGGACGGCGAACACCGGGGAGCTGTTTTTT
clone size: many; D gene: .; V gene: TRBV5-1; J gene: TRBJ1-2; CDR3 protein: CASSLEEGSLYGYTF; CDR3 DNA: TGCGCCAGCAGCTTGGAGGAGGGATCACTTTATGGCTACACCTTC
clone size: many; D gene: .; V gene: TRBV5-1; J gene: TRBJ2-5; CDR3 protein: CASSLYGGPTETQYF; CDR3 DNA: TGCGCCAGCAGCTTGTACGGGGGTCCTACAGAGACCCAGTACTTC
clone size: many; D gene: .; V gene: TRBV11-2; J gene: TRBJ1-2; CDR3 protein: CASSPIGTHLPNYGYTF; CDR3 DNA: TGTGCCAGCAGCCCTATTGGGACCCATCTACCCAACTATGGCTACACCTTC
clone size: many; D gene: TRBD1; V gene: TRBV27; J gene: TRBJ2-2; CDR3 protein: CASSLLGQDTGELFF; CDR3 DNA: TGTGCCAGCAGTTTATTGGGACAGGACACCGGGGAGCTGTTTTTT
clone size: many; D gene: .; V gene: TRBV7-2; J gene: TRBJ1-1; CDR3 protein: CASSSGQKVWSGTEAFF; CDR3 DNA: TGTGCCAGCAGCTCTGGGCAAAAGGTTTGGTCTGGCACTGAAGCTTTCTTT
clone size: many; D gene: TRBD2; V gene: TRBV7-2; J gene: TRBJ2-5; CDR3 protein: CASSPTGGRQTQYF; CDR3 DNA: TGTGCCAGCAGCCCTACGGGGGGACGGCAGACCCAGTACTTC
clone size: many; D gene: .; V gene: TRBV20-1; J gene: TRBJ1-5; CDR3 protein: CSAPGRGNQPQHF; CDR3 DNA: TGCAGCGCGCCGGGACGGGGGAATCAGCCCCAGCATTTT
clone size: .; D gene: TRBD1; V gene: TRBV5-1; J gene: TRBJ2-1; CDR3 protein: CASSLVRGGGRNEQFF; CDR3 DNA: TGCGCCAGCAGCTTGGTCCGAGGGGGCGGTCGCAATGAGCAGTTCTTC
clone size: many; D gene: TRBD1; V gene: TRBV7-2; J gene: TRBJ2-5; CDR3 protein: CASSLGARTGAETQYF; CDR3 DNA: TGTGCCAGCAGCTTAGGTGCACGGACAGGTGCGGAGACCCAGTACTTC
clone size: many; D gene: TRBD2; V gene: TRBV3-1; J gene: TRBJ2-1; CDR3 protein: CASSPGSVAGVNEQFF; CDR3 DNA: TGTGCCAGCAGCCCTGGTTCGGTAGCGGGGGTAAATGAGCAGTTCTTC
clone size: many; D gene: .; V gene: TRBV7-2; J gene: TRBJ1-4; CDR3 protein: CASSVGQPSNEKLFF; CDR3 DNA: TGTGCCAGCAGCGTCGGACAGCCATCTAATGAAAAACTGTTTTTT
clone size: many; D gene: TRBD2; V gene: TRBV20-1; J gene: TRBJ2-7; CDR3 protein: CSARQAGGSYEQYF; CDR3 DNA: TGCAGTGCTAGACAAGCGGGGGGCTCCTACGAGCAGTACTTC
clone size: many; D gene: .; V gene: TRBV12-3/TRBV12-4; J gene: TRBJ2-3; CDR3 protein: CASTSYSSATDTQYF; CDR3 DNA: TGTGCCAGCACCTCATATTCTAGCGCCACAGATACGCAGTATTTT
clone size: many; D gene: .; V gene: TRBV3-1; J gene: TRBJ2-4; CDR3 protein: CASSQVSLGNIQYF; CDR3 DNA: TGTGCCAGCAGCCAAGTGTCACTGGGGAACATTCAGTACTTC
clone size: many; D gene: .; V gene: TRBV27; J gene: TRBJ1-1; CDR3 protein: CASSRTRASMNTEAFF; CDR3 DNA: TGTGCCAGCTCCCGGACACGGGCCTCGATGAACACTGAAGCTTTCTTT
clone size: .; D gene: .; V gene: TRBV5-6; J gene: TRBJ1-2; CDR3 protein: CASSSGTSYGYTF; CDR3 DNA: TGTGCCAGCAGCTCCGGGACAAGCTATGGCTACACCTTC
clone size: many; D gene: .; V gene: TRBV7-2; J gene: TRBJ1-5; CDR3 protein: CASSFSGVTEQPQHF; CDR3 DNA: TGTGCCAGCAGCTTCTCAGGGGTAACGGAGCAGCCCCAGCATTTT
clone size: many; D gene: .; V gene: TRBV12-3/TRBV12-4; J gene: TRBJ2-1; CDR3 protein: CASKTVGGNEQFF; CDR3 DNA: TGTGCCAGCAAGACGGTAGGGGGCAATGAGCAGTTCTTC
clone size: many; D gene: TRBD2; V gene: TRBV20-1; J gene: TRBJ2-5; CDR3 protein: CSARVRGRLAGPQETQYF; CDR3 DNA: TGCAGTGCTAGAGTCAGGGGACGCCTAGCGGGACCCCAAGAGACCCAGTACTTC
clone size: many; D gene: .; V gene: TRBV5-1; J gene: TRBJ2-3; CDR3 protein: CASSLQPTDTQYF; CDR3 DNA: TGCGCCAGCAGCTTGCAGCCCACAGATACGCAGTATTTT
clone size: many; D gene: .; V gene: TRBV20-1; J gene: TRBJ1-4; CDR3 protein: CSARGRQLNEKLFF; CDR3 DNA: TGCAGTGCTAGGGGCCGACAGCTCAATGAAAAACTGTTTTTT
clone size: medium-sized; D gene: .; V gene: TRBV10-3; J gene: TRBJ2-7; CDR3 protein: CAISDTLNSYEQYF; CDR3 DNA: TGTGCCATCAGCGACACCCTGAATTCCTACGAGCAGTACTTC
clone size: many; D gene: .; V gene: TRBV5-1; J gene: TRBJ1-2; CDR3 protein: CASSGPQWGQDPFYGYTF; CDR3 DNA: TGCGCCAGCAGCGGACCTCAATGGGGTCAGGATCCTTTTTATGGCTACACCTTC
clone size: many; D gene: .; V gene: TRBV6-6; J gene: TRBJ1-1; CDR3 protein: CASSQLLGGTEAFF; CDR3 DNA: TGTGCCAGCAGTCAACTATTGGGGGGCACTGAAGCTTTCTTT
clone size: many; D gene: .; V gene: TRBV5-1; J gene: TRBJ2-3; CDR3 protein: CASSLESDTQYF; CDR3 DNA: TGCGCCAGCAGCTTGGAGTCAGATACGCAGTATTTT
clone size: many; D gene: .; V gene: TRBV11-2; J gene: TRBJ2-7; CDR3 protein: CASSLWTGEQYF; CDR3 DNA: TGTGCCAGCAGCTTGTGGACTGGCGAGCAGTACTTC
clone size: many; D gene: .; V gene: TRBV5-5; J gene: TRBJ1-1; CDR3 protein: CASSLYDLNTEAFF; CDR3 DNA: TGTGCCAGCAGCTTGTATGACCTGAACACTGAAGCTTTCTTT
clone size: many; D gene: .; V gene: TRBV5-1; J gene: TRBJ1-4; CDR3 protein: CASSPGGAVNEKLFF; CDR3 DNA: TGCGCCAGCAGCCCCGGCGGAGCAGTGAATGAAAAACTGTTTTTT
clone size: many; D gene: .; V gene: TRBV12-3/TRBV12-4; J gene: TRBJ1-3; CDR3 protein: CASSSGGASGNTIYF; CDR3 DNA: TGTGCCAGCAGTTCCGGGGGCGCATCTGGAAACACCATATATTTT
clone size: many; D gene: .; V gene: TRBV10-3; J gene: TRBJ2-1; CDR3 protein: CAIRSKGYPGSYNEQFF; CDR3 DNA: TGTGCCATCAGATCAAAGGGATACCCCGGCTCCTACAATGAGCAGTTCTTC
clone size: many; D gene: .; V gene: TRBV5-1; J gene: TRBJ2-1; CDR3 protein: CASSPEDPDNEQFF; CDR3 DNA: TGCGCCAGCAGCCCGGAAGACCCTGACAATGAGCAGTTCTTC
clone size: few; D gene: .; V gene: TRBV18; J gene: TRBJ2-7; CDR3 protein: CATPWTVRVEQYF; CDR3 DNA: TGTGCCACCCCCTGGACAGTCCGAGTCGAGCAGTACTTC
clone size: many; D gene: .; V gene: TRBV7-2; J gene: TRBJ1-2; CDR3 protein: CASSLSPGSVNGYTF; CDR3 DNA: TGTGCCAGCAGCTTAAGTCCAGGGTCAGTTAATGGCTACACCTTC
clone size: .; D gene: .; V gene: TRBV5-1; J gene: TRBJ1-1; CDR3 protein: CASSLWLGSRITTEAFF; CDR3 DNA: TGCGCCAGCAGCTTGTGGCTGGGGAGTCGCATCACCACTGAAGCTTTCTTT
clone size: .; D gene: .; V gene: TRBV5-1; J gene: TRBJ1-2; CDR3 protein: CASLDGKGYTF; CDR3 DNA: TGCGCCAGCTTGGACGGGAAAGGCTACACCTTC
clone size: many; D gene: .; V gene: TRBV5-1; J gene: TRBJ2-3; CDR3 protein: CASSSDNSDTQYF; CDR3 DNA: TGCGCCAGCAGCTCCGACAATTCAGATACGCAGTATTTT
clone size: many; D gene: .; V gene: TRBV19; J gene: TRBJ2-1; CDR3 protein: CASSRSSLDKGEQFF; CDR3 DNA: TGTGCCAGTAGTAGGTCTAGCCTAGATAAGGGTGAGCAGTTCTTC
clone size: many; D gene: TRBD1; V gene: TRBV18; J gene: TRBJ1-5; CDR3 protein: CASSGDRDQPQHF; CDR3 DNA: TGTGCCAGCTCAGGCGACAGGGACCAGCCCCAGCATTTT
clone size: few; D gene: .; V gene: TRBV7-6; J gene: TRBJ2-5; CDR3 protein: CASSLMVSKQETQYF; CDR3 DNA: TGTGCCAGCAGCTTAATGGTATCCAAGCAAGAGACCCAGTACTTC
clone size: many; D gene: TRBD2; V gene: TRBV20-1; J gene: TRBJ2-3; CDR3 protein: CSARLAGSTDTQYF; CDR3 DNA: TGCAGTGCTAGACTAGCGGGAAGCACAGATACGCAGTATTTT
clone size: many; D gene: .; V gene: TRBV7-3; J gene: TRBJ2-1; CDR3 protein: CASSRTPGLDEQFF; CDR3 DNA: TGTGCCAGCAGCCGGACACCGGGCCTAGATGAGCAGTTCTTC